This T cell receptor beta chain was recorded in a study of control samples from healthy donors and cancer patients (dated by TCRdb to 2018 to 2020). Between the V and J ends, shortened by 5 bases and 3 bases respectively, the junction contains 12 bases. The germline V gene specifies MNHEY as CDR1 and SVGAGI as CDR2. Including the terminal cysteine and phenylalanine, the CDR3 comprises 14 residues. Only the CDR3 region is kept as DNA, spanning 42 bases read in frame from base 1. The library was built by means of the immunoSEQ multiplex PCR assay. Here the immuneACCESS table is served through TCRdb, limited to in-frame sequences with V and J called. Missing clones are a known gap in these copies; in checked studies unresolved V genes cover under half, and the rest lacks a known reason. This sample gives about 130,000 clones in total; about 88% of them show up just once. 3% to 3.5% of the sample belongs to the ten largest clones.

A remark on this clone: Its antigen is unknown. No per-base quality is available; no much larger clone lies one base away.

The specimen sequenced was blood. This sequence uses TRBV6-5 and TRBJ2-3; the D segment might be TRBD1 or TRBD2, since each matches 6 bases. The receptor was isolated from a man in his fifties in good health. The nucleotides are TGTGCCAGCAGTAGGGGGGCCGAGACAGATACGCAGTATTTT. Protein translation: CASSRGAETDTQYF.